Shown below are 18 T cell receptor beta chains from a single sample sequenced in a study of blood T cell repertoires in COVID-19. The table came from immunoSEQ multiplex PCR; TCRdb's copy has only in-frame clones and leaves some out. The table includes 150,000 to 200,000 clones, approximately 90% detected once. The sequenced sample was peripheral blood. The receptors originated from a man aged 18 to 30 with COVID-19, enrolled during active disease.

The chain joins TRBV5-1 to TRBJ2-5; 11 bases are shared with TRBD2. The junction had 8 bases not matched to a gene; V was cut back by 0 bases and J by 7 bases. CDR3 length: 16 residues. Germline-derived CDR1 and CDR2 are SGHRS and YFSETQ. Written as DNA, the CDR3 is TGCGCCAGCAGCTTGGTAACTAGCGGGAGCGGAAGGACCCAGTACTTC. Translation gives CASSLVTSGSGRTQYF.

The chain links TRBV10-1 to TRBJ2-6; TRBD2 is a possible D gene (6 bases). Germline loops: CDR1 WNHNN, CDR2 SYGVQD (reference sequence). Trimming pared 0 bases from V and 0 bases from J, leaving 9 bases between. The CDR3 extends over 17 amino acids. Written as DNA, the CDR3 is TGCGCCAGCAGTGAGTCTCGGGGGACCTCTGGGGCCAACGTCCTGACTTTC. Translation gives CASSESRGTSGANVLTF.

This chain connects TRBV11-2 to TRBJ2-7, with D possibly TRBD2 on 6 matching bases. Germline V CDR1 and CDR2: SGHAT, FQNNGV. V lost 5 bases and J 6 bases, leaving 23 bases between the germline ends. CDR3 length: 16 residues. DNA of the CDR3: TGTGCCAGCAGCCTCCTCTGGGAGGTCCTCGAGAGCGAGCAGTACTTC. Translation gives CASSLLWEVLESEQYF.

This chain connects TRBV11-3 to TRBJ1-2; TRBD1 aligns across 9 bases. V lost 4 bases, J lost 8 bases, and 5 bases stayed unmatched. Germline V CDR1 and CDR2: SGHNT, YENEEA. The CDR3 spans 13 residues. The CDR3 bases are TGTGCCAGCAGCTCCACAGGGGGCCGGGGCTACACCTTC. Translation: CASSSTGGRGYTF.

The chain uses TRBV12-2 and TRBJ2-2; TRBD2, the table's D call, lacks a check against the DNA. TRBV12-2 is classified as a pseudogene. This CDR3 is 17 amino acids long. The CDR3 nucleotides read TGTGCAAGTCGCACAAAGCCACGGGAGGGCTTCACCGGGGAGCTGTTTTTT. Amino acid sequence: CASRTKPREGFTGELFF.

The chain has TRBV30 and TRBJ1-1; D possibly corresponds to TRBD1 (5 bases). V was pared by 2 bases and J by 5 bases, with 15 bases between. There are 14 residues in the CDR3. CDR1 GTSNPN and CDR2 SVGIG come from the germline V gene (reference sequence). CDR3 in DNA: TGTGCCTGGAGTTTCTCGGGGGTTGGGACTGAAGCTTTCTTT. This sequence encodes CAWSFSGVGTEAFF.

The sample holds one count of this clone. The V gene is TRBV4-3, the J gene TRBJ2-7, with 8 nucleotides matching TRBD1. The CDR3 sequence is 13 residues long. Germline-derived CDR1 and CDR2 are LGHNA and YSLEER. The V segment lost 1 base and the J segment 6 bases; nucleotides outside the gene matches: 2. CDR3 protein: CASSQATGGEQYF. The CDR3, as DNA: TGCGCCAGCAGCCAAGCAACAGGGGGCGAGCAGTACTTC.

V gene TRBV10-3 combines with J gene TRBJ1-3; no reliable D call. The CDR3 has 15 amino acids. The V gene lost 7 bases and the J gene lost 0 bases, with 13 bases spanning the gap. Germline V gene sequence: CDR1 ENHRY, CDR2 SYGVKD. The CDR3 DNA sequence: TGTGCCATCACCGCGGGAGGGTACTCTGGAAACACCATATATTTT. Translating it yields CAITAGGYSGNTIYF.

This clone has only a few counts. The rearrangement joins TRBV7-9 to TRBJ2-1; weak D call: TRBD1 (6 bases). The CDR3 is 16 residues long. Germline lookup yields CDR1 SEHNR and CDR2 FQNEAQ (reference sequence). Trimming cost V 5 bases and J 0 bases, with 14 bases left between them. The CDR3 DNA follows: TGTGCCAGCAGCCTGGCTAGGGGGAGCTCCTACAATGAGCAGTTCTTC. It is translated as CASSLARGSSYNEQFF.

V gene TRBV29-1 combines with J gene TRBJ2-1, with 7 bases identical to TRBD2. CDR1 is SQVTM and CDR2 is ANQGSEA in the germline V gene. This CDR3 spans 12 amino acids. V lost 4 bases and J lost 4; bases outside the gene matches: 1. CDR3 nucleotides: TGCAGCGTTGCCGGGGGGTACAATGAGCAGTTCTTC. It codes for CSVAGGYNEQFF.

This clone was seen only once. The rearrangement uses TRBV28 and TRBJ2-1; D might be TRBD2 (6 bases). This CDR3 contains 16 residues. The germline V gene encodes CDR1 MDHEN and CDR2 SYDVKM. V was shortened by 5 bases and J by 0 bases, with 14 bases between the two germline ends. The chain's CDR3 is CASSLISGSSYNEQFF. The CDR3 DNA sequence: TGTGCCAGCAGTCTTATTAGCGGTAGCTCCTACAATGAGCAGTTCTTC.

The chain links TRBV9 to TRBJ2-7, with unresolved D. CDR1 is SGDLS and CDR2 is YYNGEE in the germline V gene. V was shortened by 4 bases and J by 0 bases, with 11 bases between the two germline ends. The CDR3 extends over 14 amino acids. The CDR3 protein is CASSPPVRSYEQYF. DNA of the CDR3: TGTGCCAGCAGCCCCCCGGTCCGCTCCTACGAGCAGTACTTC.

The J gene is TRBJ2-7, the V gene TRBV19; 8 positions match TRBD1. This CDR3 is 13 amino acids long. Losses at the gene ends were 3 bases for V and 4 bases for J; bases not matched to a gene: 2. Germline CDR1 LNHDA, CDR2 SQIVND (reference sequence). The CDR3 loop is CASSIGQGYEQYF. As DNA, the CDR3 is TGTGCCAGTAGTATCGGACAGGGTTACGAGCAGTACTTC.

The table lists this clone with a count of one. The chain couples TRBV14 to TRBJ2-7; 8 nucleotides match TRBD2. Trimming took 1 base from V and 7 from J; bases not matched to a gene: 6. Germline V gene sequence: CDR1 SGHDN, CDR2 FVKESK. The CDR3 has 14 residues. CDR3 loop: CASSQVDSGIEQYF. The CDR3 region has the DNA TGTGCCAGCAGCCAAGTCGATAGCGGGATAGAGCAGTACTTC.

This rearrangement joins TRBV10-3 to TRBJ2-1; perhaps TRBD2 as D (6 bases). This CDR3 is built from 18 residues. CDR1 and CDR2 (germline): ENHRY, SYGVKD. V was pared by 3 bases and J by 4 bases, with 22 bases between. The CDR3 DNA is TGTGCCATCAGTGAATTTCCGCCCCCCAGCGGGTCTTACAATGAGCAGTTCTTC. Protein: CAISEFPPPSGSYNEQFF.

The chain links TRBV2 to TRBJ1-3, with 12 bases identical to TRBD1. CDR3 length equals 20 residues. The V segment lost 1 base and the J segment 4 bases; nucleotides outside the gene matches: 14. Germline CDR1 is SNHLY and CDR2 is FYNNEI. In nucleotides, the CDR3 is TGTGCCAGCAGTGAAGGACACTTTTGGGGACAGGGGGCTTCCGGAAACACCATATATTTT. This gives the protein CASSEGHFWGQGASGNTIYF. The full variable domain, its missing parts supplied by reference TRBV2 and TRBJ1-3, is EPEVTQTPSHQVTQMGQEVILRCVPISNHLYFYWYRQILGQKVEFLVSFYNNEISEKSEIFDDQFSVERPDGSNFTLKIRSTKLEDSAMYFCASSEGHFWGQGASGNTIYFGEGSWLTVV.

The V call is TRBV27, the J call TRBJ1-1; D possibly corresponds to TRBD1 (6 bases). CDR1 and CDR2 (germline): MNHEY, SMNVEV (reference sequence). The CDR3 is made up of 13 amino acids. V was cut by 4 bases and J by 5 bases, with 11 bases left in between. CDR3 loop: CASSYGRGTEAFF. Here the CDR3 DNA reads TGTGCCAGCAGTTACGGAAGGGGGACTGAAGCTTTCTTT.

V and J are TRBV18 and TRBJ2-1; no firm D call. The CDR3 runs to 19 residues. Trimming shortened V by 2 bases and J by 0 bases, and 20 bases separated the two germline ends. The germline gives CDR1 KGHSH, CDR2 LQKENI. CDR3 sequence: CASSPTRDGTASSYNEQFF. Here the CDR3 DNA reads TGTGCCAGCTCACCAACGCGTGATGGTACAGCAAGCTCCTACAATGAGCAGTTCTTC.